This T cell receptor (beta chain) was retrieved from a study of blood T cell repertoires in COVID-19. Background on the study: Acute and convalescent COVID-19 samples came from the United States, Italy and Spain. T cells, B-cell-depleted T cells, or PBMCs supplied cDNA or gDNA.

Profiled with immunoSEQ multiplex PCR; TCRdb holds only in-frame clones, not every one. Among about 170,000 clones, around 82% were seen once, and the ten largest hold roughly 2%. V was trimmed by 0 bases and J by 4 bases, leaving 17 bases between them. This CDR3 is 17 amino acids long. Germline-derived CDR1 and CDR2 are SGHRS and YFSETQ. The TCR originated in an elderly woman with acute or convalescent COVID-19. Sequencing used peripheral blood. This rearrangement joins TRBV5-1 to TRBJ1-3; D ambiguous. CDR3 nucleotide sequence: TGCGCCAGCAGCTTGGAGGCGGGCGGCGCGGGGGGAAACACCATATATTTT. It specifies CASSLEAGGAGGNTIYF.